This TCR beta chain was documented in a study of OX40 agonist ivuxolimab in advanced cancers. Study information: An agonistic human IgG2 monoclonal antibody against OX40 (CD134) was given.

The CDR3 spans 15 residues. Germline-derived CDR1 and CDR2 are SGHNT and YYREEE (reference sequence). Losses at the gene ends were 3 bases for V and 5 bases for J; bases not matched to a gene: 9. The method was immunoSEQ multiplex PCR; TCRdb's version includes in-frame clones alone and lacks a portion of them. Of 25,000 to 35,000 clones listed, 65% to 90% are singletons. The sequencing here drew on CD4+ or CD8+ T cells sorted from blood, taken in a trial of the OX40 agonist ivuxolimab. The chain recombines TRBV5-4 with TRBJ2-5; 8 bases match TRBD1. The source is an adult with an advanced solid tumor such as melanoma, head and neck, liver or kidney cancer. The CDR3 bases are TGTGCCAGCAGCTCGGTGGGACAGGAGGTCGAGACCCAGTACTTC. Translating it yields CASSSVGQEVETQYF.